Following are 16 T cell receptor beta chains from one sample sequenced in a study of blood T cell repertoires in COVID-19. Repertoires were generated with immunoSEQ multiplex PCR, while TCRdb's copy carries only in-frame clones and drops some. Among under 75,000 clones listed, about four fifths were seen once. Sequencing was carried out using peripheral blood. Every receptor here comes from a man in his 60s with COVID-19, enrolled during active disease.

The chain joins TRBV7-3 to TRBJ2-7; maybe TRBD2 (6 bases). Per germline, CDR1 SGHTA and CDR2 FQGTGA. V was cut by 5 bases and J by 6 bases, with 17 bases left in between. This CDR3 spans 14 amino acids. Written as DNA, the CDR3 is TGTGCCAGCAGCCTACTGGGACTCGCAGGCGAGCAGTACTTC. This gives the protein CASSLLGLAGEQYF. Complete variable domain (other parts from reference TRBV7-3 and TRBJ2-7): GAGVSQTPSNKVTEKGKYVELRCDPISGHTALYWYRQSLGQGPEFLIYFQGTGAADDSGLPNDRFFAVRPEGSVSTLKIQRTERGDSAVYLCASSLLGLAGEQYFGPGTRLTVT.

This sequence joins TRBV5-5 and TRBJ2-1; D remains unclear. The CDR3 loop spans 15 amino acids. Germline CDR1 SGHKS, CDR2 YYEKEE (reference sequence). V was cut by 0 bases and J by 3 bases, with 10 bases left in between. The CDR3 region has the DNA TGTGCCAGCAGCTTGGGACTCACCGACTACAATGAGCAGTTCTTC. Translation: CASSLGLTDYNEQFF.

The sample holds a few counts of this clone. This chain uses TRBV5-1 with TRBJ2-7; 10 positions match TRBD2. V lost 2 bases to trimming and J lost 3 bases; unmatched junction nucleotides: 5. The germline V gene has CDR1 SGHRS and CDR2 YFSETQ. This CDR3 is 15 amino acids long. CDR3 in amino acids: CASSLGASGGYEQYF. The CDR3 coding sequence is TGCGCCAGCAGCTTAGGCGCTAGCGGGGGCTACGAGCAGTACTTC.

The V call is TRBV3-1 (or the pseudogene TRBV3-2), the J call TRBJ1-2, with 8 nucleotides matching TRBD1. CDR1 and CDR2 from the germline V gene are LGHDT and YNNKEL (reference sequence). The CDR3 has 14 amino acids. The trim removed 2 bases at V and 6 bases at J, leaving 5 bases unmatched. The CDR3 DNA reads TGTGCCAGCAGCCAACAAGCAGGGGGCGATGGCTACACCTTC. As protein: CASSQQAGGDGYTF.

This clone was seen a single time. The CDR3 coding sequence is TGTGCCAGCACCCCACCCAGATATCAGGGGTTTGGCTACACCTTC. This gives the protein CASTPPRYQGFGYTF. The chain is built from TRBV6-5 and TRBJ1-2, with a weak D call TRBD1 (6 bases). The CDR3 has 15 residues. V lost 7 bases and J 7 bases, leaving 22 bases between the germline ends. In germline, CDR1 is MNHEY, CDR2 SVGAGI.

This clone showed up just a few times. The chain has TRBV2 and TRBJ1-2; 8 nucleotides line up with TRBD1. V lost 6 bases, J lost 4 bases, and 4 bases stayed unmatched. Germline V gives CDR1 SNHLY, CDR2 FYNNEI. This CDR3 spans 13 amino acids. The CDR3 region is CASRITGGYGYTF. The CDR3 DNA sequence: TGTGCCAGCAGGATTACAGGGGGCTATGGCTACACCTTC.

This clone has only one observation. This sequence joins TRBV6-5 and TRBJ2-3; the D gene is possibly TRBD1 (6 bases). The CDR3 has 14 residues. Trimming removed 6 bases from V and 2 bases from J, with 12 bases in between. CDR1 and CDR2 from the germline V gene are MNHEY and SVGAGI. This CDR3 is CASSRDTLTDTQYF. The CDR3 region has the DNA TGTGCCAGCAGCCGGGACACCCTCACAGATACGCAGTATTTT.

The chain is built from TRBV5-1 and TRBJ1-5; possible D gene TRBD1, 5 bases. The CDR3 extends over 16 amino acids. Germline V CDR1 and CDR2: SGHRS, YFSETQ. V shed 7 bases and J shed 4 bases, with 21 bases lying between them. CDR3 bases: TGCGCCAGCCGCATTGGACCAGGGAACGAAAATCAGCCCCAGCATTTT. Encoded protein: CASRIGPGNENQPQHF.

The V and J genes are TRBV18 and TRBJ2-1; a weak D match, TRBD2 (5 bases). In germline, CDR1 is KGHSH, CDR2 LQKENI. Trimming shortened V by 3 bases and J by 1 base, and 16 bases separated the two germline ends. This CDR3 spans 17 amino acids. The CDR3 loop is CASSPSLSGRSYNEQFF. CDR3 sequence (DNA): TGTGCCAGCTCACCCTCATTGAGCGGCAGATCCTACAATGAGCAGTTCTTC.

The J gene is TRBJ1-2, the V gene TRBV5-1, with a tentative D call TRBD1 (5 bases). The CDR3 totals 17 residues. Trimming shortened V by 0 bases and J by 0 bases, and 15 bases separated the two germline ends. Germline lookup yields CDR1 SGHRS and CDR2 YFSETQ. The CDR3 nucleotides read TGCGCCAGCAGCTTGGAAGGCGGGGACTACACTAACTATGGCTACACCTTC. Translating gives CASSLEGGDYTNYGYTF.

Of note for this clone: This may arise from a read error, as a much more abundant clone is one base away. The chain uses TRBV18 and TRBJ2-6; a possible D gene is TRBD1 (5 bases). Trimming shortened V by 2 bases and J by 0 bases, and 5 bases separated the two germline ends. This CDR3 comprises 15 residues. Germline values: CDR1 KGHSH, CDR2 LQKENI. Here the CDR3 reads CASSPDSSGANVLTF. The CDR3 region has the DNA TGTGCCAGCTCACCAGACAGCTCTGGGGCCAACGTCCTGACTTTC.

The chain uses TRBV24-1 and TRBJ1-2; TRBD1 matches 7 bases. The CDR3 runs 14 residues. CDR1 and CDR2 (germline): KGHDR, SFDVKD. V lost 4 bases and J lost 2; bases outside the gene matches: 3. Written as DNA, the CDR3 is TGTGCCACCAGTGACCGGACAGGAAACTATGGCTACACCTTC. Encoded protein: CATSDRTGNYGYTF.

V usage is TRBV16 and J usage is TRBJ2-3, with a weak D call TRBD2 (5 bases). CDR3 length: 14 amino acids. V lost 0 bases to trimming and J lost 3 bases, with 7 bases between them. Germline CDR1 and CDR2: KGHSY and FQNENV. CDR3 loop: CASSQSSGTDTQYF. The CDR3 DNA reads as TGTGCCAGCAGCCAATCCTCGGGGACAGATACGCAGTATTTT.

The chain uses TRBV12-5 and TRBJ1-2; 10 nucleotides line up with TRBD1. This CDR3 spans 15 amino acids. Trimming took 3 bases from V and 2 from J; bases not matched to a gene: 3. From germline, CDR1 is LGHNT and CDR2 FRNRAP. Written as DNA, the CDR3 is TGTGCTAGTGGTTTCCCGGGACAGGGGAACTATGGCTACACCTTC. Protein: CASGFPGQGNYGYTF.

Comments on this clone: One end of the junction fails to match germline, which may point to a read error. The genes are TRBV10-2 and TRBJ1-2, with D hard to call. The CDR3 spans 14 residues. Germline values: CDR1 WSHSY, CDR2 SAAADI. The CDR3 bases are TGCGCCAGCAGTCAGTCGGCGGGTAACTATGGCTACACCTTC. This encodes CASSQSAGNYGYTF.

The chain has TRBV5-1 and TRBJ2-7; 10 positions agree with TRBD2. The CDR3 extends over 15 amino acids. Germline CDR1 SGHRS, CDR2 YFSETQ. The J segment lost 2 bases and the V segment lost 1 base, leaving 3 bases of the junction unmatched. The CDR3 is CASSLTSGGAYEQYF. The CDR3 DNA is TGCGCCAGCAGCTTGACCAGCGGGGGGGCCTACGAGCAGTACTTC.